This TCR beta chain was captured in a study of OX40 agonist ivuxolimab in advanced cancers. Findings and limits, study-wide: More expanded clones were seen, on average, in CD8+ T cells than in CD4+.

Trimming pared 1 base from V and 1 base from J, leaving 11 bases between. The CDR3 spans 16 residues. Germline-derived CDR1 and CDR2 are LGHNT and FRNRAP. As for this clone: Its antigen is unknown.

Repertoires were generated with immunoSEQ multiplex PCR, while TCRdb's copy carries only in-frame clones and drops some. The sample records some 62,000 clones, around four fifths being singletons. The chain combines TRBV12-5 with TRBJ2-4; D not certain. Sequencing was performed on CD4+ or CD8+ T cells sorted from blood, taken in a trial of the OX40 agonist ivuxolimab. This TCR derives from an adult with an advanced solid tumor such as melanoma, head and neck, liver or kidney cancer. The CDR3 DNA sequence: TGTGCTAGTGGTTTGGCCTTTACGGCGGCCAAAAACATTCAGTACTTC. Translated, it gives CASGLAFTAAKNIQYF.